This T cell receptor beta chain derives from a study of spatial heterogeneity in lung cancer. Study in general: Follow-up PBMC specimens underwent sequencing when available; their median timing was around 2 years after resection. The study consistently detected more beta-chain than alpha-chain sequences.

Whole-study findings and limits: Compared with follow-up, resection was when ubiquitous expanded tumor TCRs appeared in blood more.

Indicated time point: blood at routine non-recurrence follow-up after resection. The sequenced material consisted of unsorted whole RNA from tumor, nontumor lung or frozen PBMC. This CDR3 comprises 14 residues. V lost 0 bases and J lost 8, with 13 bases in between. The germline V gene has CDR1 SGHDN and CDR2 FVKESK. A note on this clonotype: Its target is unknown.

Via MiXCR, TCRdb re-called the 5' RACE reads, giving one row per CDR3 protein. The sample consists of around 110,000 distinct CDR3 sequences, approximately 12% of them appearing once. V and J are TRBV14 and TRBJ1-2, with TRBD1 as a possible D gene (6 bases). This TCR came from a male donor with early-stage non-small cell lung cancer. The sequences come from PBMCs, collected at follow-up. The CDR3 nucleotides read TGTGCCAGCAGCCAAGATGGTGGGGGCGGCGGCTACACCTTC. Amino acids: CASSQDGGGGGYTF.